These T cell receptor beta chains were read from a single sample in a study of cytomegalovirus exposure and HLA in healthy donors. Assay: immunoSEQ multiplex PCR; the TCRdb copy retains only in-frame clones and omits some. The sample includes 150,000 to 250,000 clones, 80% to 85% seen only once; the top ten take less than 1.5%. The sequencing input was PBMCs. These TCRs come from a woman between 25 and 40 years old in good health and CMV-seronegative. CDR3s include the opening cysteine and the closing phenylalanine or tryptophan. Fields, in order: clone size, D gene, V gene, J gene, CDR3 protein, CDR3 DNA. D genes are given only for firm matches. Clone size appears in some rows only: once, few, many, or a class for an expanded clone.

size: NA
D: NA
V: TRBV7-8
J: TRBJ2-1
CDR3: CASSLGTRNEQFF
DNA: TGTGCCAGCAGCTTAGGAACCAGGAATGAGCAGTTCTTC

size: NA
D: NA
V: TRBV30
J: TRBJ1-5
CDR3: CAWSLADRRNQPQHF
DNA: TGTGCCTGGAGTCTCGCGGACAGACGTAATCAGCCCCAGCATTTT

size: NA
D: TRBD2
V: TRBV4-1
J: TRBJ2-7
CDR3: CASSARLAEDYEQYF
DNA: TGCGCCAGCAGCGCCCGACTAGCGGAGGACTACGAGCAGTACTTC

size: NA
D: NA
V: TRBV5-1
J: TRBJ2-6
CDR3: CASSLVAGGSGGANVLTF
DNA: TGCGCCAGCAGCTTGGTCGCAGGGGGGTCAGGAGGGGCCAACGTCCTGACTTTC

size: NA
D: NA
V: TRBV28
J: TRBJ1-2
CDR3: CASSLWGERVEINYGYTF
DNA: TGTGCCAGCAGTTTATGGGGAGAAAGGGTCGAGATCAACTATGGCTACACCTTC

size: NA
D: NA
V: TRBV2
J: TRBJ1-2
CDR3: CASNEGDGNYGYTF
DNA: TGTGCCAGCAATGAGGGAGACGGGAACTATGGCTACACCTTC

size: NA
D: NA
V: TRBV6-6
J: TRBJ1-2
CDR3: CVACRGGGYTF
DNA: TGTGTGGCGTGCAGGGGTGGTGGCTACACCTTC

size: NA
D: TRBD2
V: TRBV9
J: TRBJ2-1
CDR3: CASSVGSSGGAGNEQFF
DNA: TGTGCCAGCAGCGTAGGGAGTAGCGGGGGGGCAGGCAATGAGCAGTTCTTC

size: NA
D: TRBD1
V: TRBV5-1
J: TRBJ1-3
CDR3: CASSWGQGSGNTIYF
DNA: TGCGCCAGCAGCTGGGGACAGGGTTCTGGAAACACCATATATTTT

size: NA
D: NA
V: TRBV30
J: TRBJ2-4
CDR3: CAWSEGVGPQNIQYF
DNA: TGTGCCTGGAGTGAGGGGGTGGGACCTCAAAACATTCAGTACTTC

size: NA
D: NA
V: TRBV6-5
J: TRBJ1-1
CDR3: CASRYTRDNTEAFF
DNA: TGTGCCAGCCGATACACCAGGGATAACACTGAAGCTTTCTTT

size: NA
D: TRBD1
V: TRBV5-4
J: TRBJ1-3
CDR3: CASSFGDRRTNTIYF
DNA: TGTGCCAGCAGCTTTGGGGACAGAAGAACAAACACCATATATTTT

size: once
D: TRBD1
V: TRBV5-1
J: TRBJ2-5
CDR3: CASSWPTGTGGAETQYF
DNA: TGCGCCAGCAGTTGGCCGACCGGGACAGGGGGCGCGGAGACCCAGTACTTC

size: once
D: TRBD2
V: TRBV7-3
J: TRBJ2-1
CDR3: CASSSGTSGGARYNEQFF
DNA: TGTGCCAGCAGCTCCGGGACTAGCGGGGGGGCCCGCTACAATGAGCAGTTCTTC

size: NA
D: TRBD2
V: TRBV4-2
J: TRBJ2-3
CDR3: CASSQSAGGQVLNTDTQYF
DNA: TGTGCCAGCAGCCAATCAGCGGGAGGGCAGGTCCTTAACACAGATACGCAGTATTTT

size: NA
D: TRBD1
V: TRBV6-5
J: TRBJ1-1
CDR3: CASNKDRGKTEAFF
DNA: TGTGCCAGCAATAAAGACAGGGGGAAAACTGAAGCTTTCTTT

size: NA
D: NA
V: TRBV11-2
J: TRBJ2-7
CDR3: CASSLGRVTYEQYF
DNA: TGTGCCAGCAGCTTAGGGAGGGTAACCTACGAGCAGTACTTC

size: NA
D: NA
V: TRBV6-5
J: TRBJ2-3
CDR3: CASSYEGVGTDTQYF
DNA: TGTGCCAGCAGTTATGAGGGGGTGGGCACAGATACGCAGTATTTT

size: NA
D: TRBD1
V: TRBV19
J: TRBJ2-7
CDR3: CASSDRGLAYEQYF
DNA: TGTGCCAGTAGTGACAGGGGTTTGGCCTACGAGCAGTACTTC

size: once
D: NA
V: TRBV6-6
J: TRBJ2-1
CDR3: CASSYSQEQFF
DNA: TGTGCCAGCAGTTATTCTCAGGAGCAGTTCTTC

size: NA
D: NA
V: TRBV14
J: TRBJ2-5
CDR3: CASSQDRQGLRGETQYF
DNA: TGTGCCAGCAGCCAAGATCGGCAGGGGCTACGAGGGGAGACCCAGTACTTC

size: NA
D: NA
V: TRBV9
J: TRBJ1-4
CDR3: CASSFRQDLNEKLFF
DNA: TGTGCCAGCAGCTTCAGACAGGATCTCAATGAAAAACTGTTTTTT

size: few
D: NA
V: TRBV7-7
J: TRBJ2-7
CDR3: CASSSQYPDSLYEQYF
DNA: TGTGCCAGCAGCTCCCAATACCCAGACAGCCTCTACGAGCAGTACTTC

size: once
D: NA
V: TRBV5-1
J: TRBJ2-3
CDR3: CASSLVQGTGTDTQYF
DNA: TGCGCCAGCAGCTTGGTGCAGGGGACGGGCACAGATACGCAGTATTTT

size: NA
D: NA
V: TRBV12-5
J: TRBJ1-2
CDR3: CASGLGTYGYTF
DNA: TGTGCTAGTGGTTTGGGGACTTATGGCTACACCTTC

size: NA
D: TRBD2
V: TRBV4-2
J: TRBJ2-3
CDR3: CASSQGTSGSTDTQYF
DNA: TGTGCCAGCAGCCAAGGAACTAGCGGAAGCACAGATACGCAGTATTTT

size: NA
D: TRBD2
V: TRBV30
J: TRBJ2-5
CDR3: CAWSILGRGTETQYF
DNA: TGTGCCTGGAGTATCCTCGGGAGGGGGACGGAGACCCAGTACTTC

size: NA
D: NA
V: TRBV6-1
J: TRBJ1-2
CDR3: CASSDWGDGYTF
DNA: TGTGCCAGCAGTGATTGGGGGGATGGCTACACCTTC

size: once
D: NA
V: TRBV11-2
J: TRBJ1-6
CDR3: CASSLDAQALHF
DNA: TGTGCCAGCAGCCTTGACGCCCAGGCCCTCCACTTT

size: once
D: TRBD1
V: TRBV2
J: TRBJ2-5
CDR3: CASSRDRQETQYF
DNA: TGTGCCAGCAGCAGGGACAGGCAAGAGACCCAGTACTTC

size: many
D: NA
V: TRBV18
J: TRBJ2-2
CDR3: CASSPQKAGQGELFF
DNA: TGTGCCAGCTCACCACAAAAGGCTGGACAGGGGGAGCTGTTTTTT

size: NA
D: NA
V: TRBV9
J: TRBJ2-5
CDR3: CASSDPLLQQETQYF
DNA: TGTGCCAGCAGCGACCCTCTACTACAACAAGAGACCCAGTACTTC

size: NA
D: NA
V: TRBV5-4
J: TRBJ1-6
CDR3: CASSTDPKRNSPLHF
DNA: TGTGCCAGCAGCACCGACCCAAAGCGTAATTCACCCCTCCACTTT

size: few
D: NA
V: TRBV6-5
J: TRBJ1-2
CDR3: CASSYGADDPYGYTF
DNA: TGTGCCAGCAGTTACGGGGCGGACGACCCCTATGGCTACACCTTC

size: NA
D: TRBD1
V: TRBV27
J: TRBJ1-1
CDR3: CASKRRKATGTGYDTEAFF
DNA: TGTGCCAGCAAAAGGAGGAAAGCAACCGGGACAGGATACGACACTGAAGCTTTCTTT

size: NA
D: NA
V: TRBV27
J: TRBJ2-7
CDR3: CASSNQGRAYEQYF
DNA: TGTGCCAGCAGTAACCAAGGTCGGGCCTACGAGCAGTACTTC

size: NA
D: NA
V: TRBV2
J: TRBJ1-2
CDR3: CASLDGYTF
DNA: TGTGCCAGTCTAGATGGCTACACCTTC

size: once
D: NA
V: TRBV4-1
J: TRBJ1-4
CDR3: CASSQEISGGRTNEKLFF
DNA: TGCGCCAGCAGCCAAGAAATCTCGGGTGGGAGGACTAATGAAAAACTGTTTTTT

size: NA
D: NA
V: TRBV6-1
J: TRBJ1-1
CDR3: CASSASDSLNTEAFF
DNA: TGTGCCAGCAGTGCCAGCGACAGCTTGAACACTGAAGCTTTCTTT